This TCR beta chain was found in a study of T cell responses to AZD1222 COVID-19 vaccine. Study summary: Pooled in the analysis were second doses at about 4 or about 12 weeks.

Repertoires were generated with immunoSEQ multiplex PCR, while TCRdb's copy carries only in-frame clones and drops some. The table shows over 75,000 clones, with roughly nine tenths occurring only once. Note on this clone: Its target is unknown.

Deletions cut 1 base from V and 2 bases from J, with 11 bases between. This CDR3 contains 15 residues. The germline V gene encodes CDR1 SGDLS and CDR2 YYNGEE. Study conclusions and caveats: Spike-specific TCR depth and breadth grew after two AZD1222 doses. The CD4 TCRs associated with vaccination extended across spike and predominated at 160-218 and 743-854. In the spike-specific TCR repertoire, nearly half reportedly target unmutated variant regions.

The sample in question was peripheral blood, obtained on day 0 of AZD1222 vaccination. This sequence was found in an adult in good health. The chain has TRBV9 and TRBJ2-3, with unresolved D. The CDR3 nucleotides read TGTGCCAGCAGCGTATTTTCTCTGAACACAGATACGCAGTATTTT. Translating gives CASSVFSLNTDTQYF.